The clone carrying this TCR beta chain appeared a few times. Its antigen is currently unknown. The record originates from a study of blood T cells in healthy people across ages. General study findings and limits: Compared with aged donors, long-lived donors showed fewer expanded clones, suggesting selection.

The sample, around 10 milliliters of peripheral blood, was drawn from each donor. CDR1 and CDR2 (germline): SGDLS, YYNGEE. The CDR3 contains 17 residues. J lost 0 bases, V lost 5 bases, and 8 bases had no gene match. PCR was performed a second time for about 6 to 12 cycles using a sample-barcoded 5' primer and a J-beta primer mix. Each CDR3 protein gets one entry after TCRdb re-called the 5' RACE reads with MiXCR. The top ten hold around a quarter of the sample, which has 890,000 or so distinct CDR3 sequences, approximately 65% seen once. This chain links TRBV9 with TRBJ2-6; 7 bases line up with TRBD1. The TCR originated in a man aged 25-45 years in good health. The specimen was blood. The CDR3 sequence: CASSSGTVNSGANVLTF. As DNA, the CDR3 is TGTGCCAGCAGTTCCGGGACAGTTAACTCTGGGGCCAACGTCCTGACTTTC.